The 14 T cell receptor beta chains listed next were all sequenced from one sample in a study of beta chain features in type 1 diabetes. Study findings and constraints: Researchers report that Type 1 diabetes patients had moderately but significantly shorter TCRB CDR3s across all four CD4+ subsets.

No antigen has been identified for these receptors. Expressed TCRB transcripts were sequenced after all isolated RNA was converted to cDNA. TCRdb's copy holds only in-frame clones and misses some; the assay was immunoSEQ multiplex PCR. The sample carries roughly 290,000 clones, roughly 15% recorded once. Sequencing was performed on naive CD4+ T cells from blood. These receptor sequences come from a young man with type 1 diabetes.

This clone has just a few counts. V usage is TRBV29-1 and J usage is TRBJ1-2; 9 bases fit TRBD1. Germline V lookup: CDR1 SQVTM, CDR2 ANQGSEA. The trim removed 5 bases at V and 8 bases at J, leaving 18 bases unmatched. This CDR3 is built from 16 residues. Here the CDR3 reads CSVKTYGTGRIRGYTF. The CDR3 DNA is TGCAGCGTTAAAACCTACGGGACAGGGAGAATTAGGGGCTACACCTTC.

The DNA of the CDR3 is TGTGCCTGCCGCCCAGGAATAGGAACCGAGGGCTATGGCTACACCTTC. It encodes CACRPGIGTEGYGYTF. The rearrangement links TRBV30 to TRBJ1-2; D call uncertain. The CDR3 has 16 amino acids. Per the germline V gene, CDR1 is GTSNPN and CDR2 is SVGIG (reference sequence). The ends were cut back, 6 bases at V and 4 bases at J, with 24 bases in the middle.

This sequence joins TRBV5-1 and TRBJ2-1; 9 bases map to TRBD1. The CDR3 runs 15 residues. Germline loops: CDR1 SGHRS, CDR2 YFSETQ. Trimming at V came to 4 bases and at J to 7 bases, leaving 9 bases not matched to a gene. The CDR3 here is CASSPPGQGKNEQFF. Here the CDR3 DNA reads TGCGCCAGCAGCCCGCCGGGACAGGGAAAGAATGAGCAGTTCTTC.

This clone was counted only a few times. This chain links TRBV27 with TRBJ2-3; no clear D. The CDR3 is made up of 12 amino acids. V lost 11 bases and J lost 1, with 10 bases in between. CDR1 is MNHEY and CDR2 is SMNVEV in the germline V gene (reference sequence). CDR3 sequence: CACSPGTDTQYF. In nucleotides, the CDR3 is TGTGCCTGTTCCCCTGGCACAGATACGCAGTATTTT.

J is TRBJ2-1 and V is TRBV18; 8 positions agree with TRBD2. CDR3 length: 14 amino acids. J lost 4 bases, V lost 8 bases, and 7 bases had no gene match. Germline values: CDR1 KGHSH, CDR2 LQKENI. CDR3 nucleotides: TGTGCCAGCGCAACGCGGGGGGAATACAATGAGCAGTTCTTC. Amino acid sequence: CASATRGEYNEQFF.

The chain employs TRBV2 and TRBJ2-5, with 13 bases aligning to TRBD2. J was trimmed by 0 bases and V by 4 bases; bases with no gene match: 5. The CDR3 is made up of 17 amino acids. In germline, CDR1 is SNHLY, CDR2 FYNNEI. CDR3 in DNA: TGTGCCAGCAGTGGGACTAGCGGGGGACAGTACCAAGAGACCCAGTACTTC. It is translated as CASSGTSGGQYQETQYF.

This chain joins TRBV7-9 and TRBJ2-5, with 9 bases fitting TRBD1. Per germline, CDR1 SEHNR and CDR2 FQNEAQ (reference sequence). V was clipped by 7 bases and J by 4 bases; unmatched bases: 7. This CDR3 region has 14 residues. The DNA of the CDR3 is TGTGCCAGCACCGGGACAGGGACGGGAGAGACCCAGTACTTC. This translates into CASTGTGTGETQYF.

This chain uses TRBV28 with TRBJ2-7; D unclear. Germline-derived CDR1 and CDR2 are MDHEN and SYDVKM. This CDR3 region has 13 residues. With 1 base removed from V and 6 bases from J, the gap between germline ends came to 10 bases. The DNA for the CDR3 is TGTGCCAGCAGTTTATTGGGTGGGCGCGAGCAGTACTTC. Translating it yields CASSLLGGREQYF. The variable domain in full, with the rest retrieved from reference TRBV28 and TRBJ2-7, is DVKVTQSSRYLVKRTGEKVFLECVQDMDHENMFWYRQDPGLGLRLIYFSYDVKMKEKGDIPEGYSVSREKKERFSLILESASTNQTSMYLCASSLLGGREQYFGPGTRLTVT.

The V gene is TRBV28, the J gene TRBJ2-7; 12 nucleotides match TRBD2. CDR3 length equals 14 residues. In germline, CDR1 is MDHEN, CDR2 SYDVKM. V lost 7 bases and J lost 2; bases outside the gene matches: 3. DNA for the CDR3: TGTGCCAGCAAAAGGACTAGCGGGACCTACGAGCAGTACTTC. It specifies CASKRTSGTYEQYF.

This clone was picked up a small number of times. This chain uses TRBV28 with TRBJ2-3, with 8 bases fitting TRBD2. V shed 11 bases and J 0 bases; nucleotides not matched to a gene: 22. The CDR3 covers 19 residues. Germline CDR1 and CDR2: MDHEN and SYDVKM. The CDR3 nucleotides read TGTGCCCCCAGTTTAAAACAGCGGGGGCCCTATACTAGCACAGATACGCAGTATTTT. Its protein product is CAPSLKQRGPYTSTDTQYF.

V is TRBV4-1 and J is TRBJ2-1; D gene uncertain. Germline loops: CDR1 MGHRA, CDR2 YSYEKL. The CDR3 extends over 14 amino acids. V lost 1 base and J 8 bases, leaving 12 bases between the germline ends. CDR3 nucleotide sequence: TGCGCCAGCAGCCAAGTCCTACCCCTAGATGAGCAGTTCTTC. As protein: CASSQVLPLDEQFF.

The sample holds a few counts of this clone. In DNA, the CDR3 is TGTGCCAGCAGGCGGGGTACCTACGAGCAGTACTTC. Protein product: CASRRGTYEQYF. The chain recombines TRBV28 with TRBJ2-7; TRBD2 might be the D (6 bases). The CDR3 spans 12 residues. Per germline, CDR1 MDHEN and CDR2 SYDVKM. Trimming stripped 6 bases from V and 2 bases from J, with 8 bases between.

This clone was seen only a few times. This chain joins TRBV7-9 and TRBJ2-1; 9 bases align to TRBD1. Germline assignment: CDR1 SEHNR and CDR2 FQNEAQ (reference sequence). The CDR3 loop spans 13 amino acids. The junction had 8 bases not matched to a gene; V was cut back by 5 bases and J by 12 bases. In DNA form, the CDR3 reads TGTGCCAGCAGCCCTACAGGGGGCAGGGGGCAGTTCTTC. It is translated as CASSPTGGRGQFF.

The rearrangement uses TRBV28 and TRBJ1-5; D uncertain. Trimming pared 3 bases from V and 3 bases from J, leaving 9 bases between. The CDR3 length is 14 residues. Per germline, CDR1 MDHEN and CDR2 SYDVKM. The CDR3 DNA sequence: TGTGCCAGCAGTTTGCCCGGGTACAATCAGCCCCAGCATTTT. It codes for CASSLPGYNQPQHF. The full variable domain, its missing parts supplied by reference TRBV28 and TRBJ1-5, is DVKVTQSSRYLVKRTGEKVFLECVQDMDHENMFWYRQDPGLGLRLIYFSYDVKMKEKGDIPEGYSVSREKKERFSLILESASTNQTSMYLCASSLPGYNQPQHFGDGTRLSIL.